This is a list of T cell receptor beta chains from one sample in a study of control samples from healthy donors and cancer patients. Assay used: immunoSEQ multiplex PCR; TCRdb lists only in-frame clones, some missing. The table has more than 85,000 clones, 83% seen once. Sequencing was performed on blood. The source of these receptors is a woman aged 45-60 years in good health. CDR3s include the opening cysteine and the closing phenylalanine or tryptophan. Each record gives: clone size, D gene, V gene, J gene, CDR3 DNA, CDR3 protein. The D gene is left open where the match is weak. Size tells how often a clone was seen (once, few, many) or the class of an expanded clone, and some rows leave it out.

.	.	TRBV28	TRBJ1-2	TGTGCCAGCGGGGCAGGCTATGGCTACACCTTC	CASGAGYGYTF
.	.	TRBV19	TRBJ1-1	TGTGCCAGTAGTATAGGGGGGCCGGGGGAAACGAACACTGAAGCTTTCTTT	CASSIGGPGETNTEAFF
.	.	TRBV5-6	TRBJ1-5	TGTGCCAGCAGCGGAGGTCCTGGCAATCAGCCCCAGCATTTT	CASSGGPGNQPQHF
.	.	TRBV28	TRBJ1-2	TGTGCCAGCAGTTTATCCCCGGAGAGAAATGGCTACACCTTC	CASSLSPERNGYTF
.	.	TRBV12-5	TRBJ1-1	TGTGCTAGTGGTTTGGTGGTCAGCCTGAACACTGAAGCTTTCTTT	CASGLVVSLNTEAFF
few	.	TRBV2	TRBJ1-3	TGTGCCAGCAGTGAGGACCGAGACTCTGGAAACACCATATATTTT	CASSEDRDSGNTIYF
few	.	TRBV3-1/TRBV3-2	TRBJ1-3	TGTGCCAGCAGCCAAGATAAGGTCGGTGGGTTCTCTGGAAACACCATATATTTT	CASSQDKVGGFSGNTIYF
.	.	TRBV11-2	TRBJ2-7	TGTGCCAGCAGCCCCTTAGGGGGTAAGGGAGCCTACGAGCAGTACTTC	CASSPLGGKGAYEQYF
.	TRBD1	TRBV25-1	TRBJ2-7	TGTGCCAGCAGTGCCCCGGACAGGGCGGGCGAGCAGTACTTC	CASSAPDRAGEQYF
.	TRBD2	TRBV9	TRBJ2-2	TGTGCCAGCAGCCAATCTAGCGGGAGGGACGCGAACACCGGGGAGCTGTTTTTT	CASSQSSGRDANTGELFF
few	TRBD2	TRBV7-8	TRBJ2-7	TGTGCCAGCAGCTTAGATGGACTAGCGATCCGGCGGGCGTACGAGCAGTACTTC	CASSLDGLAIRRAYEQYF
.	.	TRBV3-1/TRBV3-2	TRBJ2-3	TGTGCCAGCAGCCAACAACATACGCAGTATTTT	CASSQQHTQYF
.	.	TRBV11-2	TRBJ1-6	TGTGCCAGCAGCTTAGATCATCCGAGGGATTCACCCCTCCACTTT	CASSLDHPRDSPLHF
.	.	TRBV7-6	TRBJ2-1	TGTGCCAGCAGCCCCTCCTGGTCCAATGAGCAGTTCTTC	CASSPSWSNEQFF
.	.	TRBV7-2	TRBJ2-3	TGTGCCAGCAGCTTATGGGCAAGTAATACGCAGTATTTT	CASSLWASNTQYF
.	.	TRBV7-9	TRBJ2-7	TGTGCCAGCAGCTTAGCAGGAACGAGCGACGAGCAGTACTTC	CASSLAGTSDEQYF
.	.	TRBV6-2/TRBV6-3	TRBJ1-6	TGTGCCAGCAGTTCCCTCGTCACCCTCCACTTT	CASSSLVTLHF
.	TRBD1	TRBV2	TRBJ2-1	TGTGCCAGCAGGCAGGGGGCTGCCGCGCGGAATGAGCAGTTCTTC	CASRQGAAARNEQFF
.	TRBD2	TRBV5-1	TRBJ2-5	TGCGCCAGCAGCTTGACCATGAGACTAGCGGGAGGGGAGACCCAGTACTTC	CASSLTMRLAGGETQYF
.	TRBD2	TRBV5-1	TRBJ2-1	TGCGCCAGCAGCTTCGGACTAGCGGGAGTTTCCAATGAGCAGTTCTTC	CASSFGLAGVSNEQFF
.	.	TRBV6-6	TRBJ2-1	TGTGCCAGCAGTTCCCGAAACTTTTTCAATGAGCAGTTCTTC	CASSSRNFFNEQFF
.	TRBD1	TRBV5-8	TRBJ2-2	TGTGCCAGCAGCAGAGGGACAGGGGGTGACACCGGGGAGCTGTTTTTT	CASSRGTGGDTGELFF
.	TRBD1	TRBV14	TRBJ1-6	TGTGCCAGCAGCCTGAGGACAGGGTTGTTTTCACCCCTCCACTTT	CASSLRTGLFSPLHF
.	.	TRBV29-1	TRBJ2-7	TGCAGCGTTCGCCAGGGAAGCTACGAGCAGTACTTC	CSVRQGSYEQYF
.	.	TRBV6-6	TRBJ1-6	TGTGCCAGCAGTTATTTGGGACTAGGCAATTCACCCCTCCACTTT	CASSYLGLGNSPLHF
.	.	TRBV12-3/TRBV12-4	TRBJ1-2	TGTGCCAGCAGTTTAAGGGGGGACTATGGCTACACCTTC	CASSLRGDYGYTF
.	.	TRBV7-3	TRBJ2-6	TGTGCCAGCAGCTTAAGGCCGCTCTCTGGGGCCAACGTCCTGACTTTC	CASSLRPLSGANVLTF
.	TRBD1	TRBV6-6	TRBJ1-2	TGTGCCAGCAGCCCCGGGACAGGGGGCAGCTACACCTTC	CASSPGTGGSYTF
.	.	TRBV2	TRBJ1-4	TGTGCCAGCAGTGACAGGGATCCGGGAAAACTGTTTTTT	CASSDRDPGKLFF
once	.	TRBV6-6	TRBJ2-3	TGTGCCAGCAGTTTCGGGACGAAAAGCACAGATACGCAGTATTTT	CASSFGTKSTDTQYF
.	.	TRBV9	TRBJ1-1	TGTGCCAGCAGCGTAGGTCGTCACACTGAAGCTTTCTTT	CASSVGRHTEAFF
.	.	TRBV27	TRBJ2-5	TGTGCCAGCAGTTTATCGAGCCAAGAGACCCAGTACTTC	CASSLSSQETQYF
.	.	TRBV19	TRBJ1-3	TGTGCCAGTAGTATCTTGACGGCCAGGGGAAACACCATATATTTT	CASSILTARGNTIYF
.	TRBD2	TRBV7-6	TRBJ2-7	TGTGCCAGCAGCTTAGGGACTAGCGACGAGCAGTACTTC	CASSLGTSDEQYF
.	TRBD1	TRBV19	TRBJ2-5	TGTGCCAGTAGTCTCGAGGACAGGGCAGAGACCCAGTACTTC	CASSLEDRAETQYF
.	TRBD1	TRBV7-9	TRBJ2-2	TGTGCCAGCAGCCCAGGGACAGGGAACACCGGGGAGCTGTTTTTT	CASSPGTGNTGELFF
.	.	TRBV24-1	TRBJ2-5	TGTGCCACCAGTGGGCCAGTTCAAGAGACCCAGTACTTC	CATSGPVQETQYF
.	.	TRBV5-4	TRBJ1-2	TGTGCCAGCAGCTTGCCCCGTTATGGCTACACCTTC	CASSLPRYGYTF
.	TRBD1	TRBV3-1/TRBV3-2	TRBJ1-2	TGTGCCAGCAGCTCCCCGACAGGGAACGGCTACACCTTC	CASSSPTGNGYTF
.	.	TRBV5-6	TRBJ1-6	TGTGCCAGCAGCTTGTGGGAAGGGAAATATGACTTT	CASSLWEGKYDF
.	.	TRBV18	TRBJ1-2	TGTGCCAGCTCACCATTTCAAATTGACAGGATCTACAGTGGCTACACCTTC	CASSPFQIDRIYSGYTF
.	TRBD1	TRBV19	TRBJ1-1	TGTGCCAGTCGACGTGGACAGGAGAACACTGAAGCTTTCTTT	CASRRGQENTEAFF